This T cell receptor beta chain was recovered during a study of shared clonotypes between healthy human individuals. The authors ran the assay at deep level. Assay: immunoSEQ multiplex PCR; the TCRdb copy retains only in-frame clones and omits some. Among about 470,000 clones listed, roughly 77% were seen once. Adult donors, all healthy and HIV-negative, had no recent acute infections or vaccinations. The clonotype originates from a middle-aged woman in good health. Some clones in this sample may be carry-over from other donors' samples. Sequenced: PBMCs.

In DNA, the CDR3 is TGCGCCAGCAGCCGGAAGGCTAGCGGGAGGGTAGACAATGAGCAGTTCTTC. Amino acids: CASSRKASGRVDNEQFF. This chain joins TRBV5-1 and TRBJ2-1, with 12 nucleotides matching TRBD2. This CDR3 is 17 amino acids long. V lost 4 bases to trimming and J lost 5 bases; unmatched junction nucleotides: 10. CDR1 SGHRS and CDR2 YFSETQ come from the germline V gene.